This TCR beta chain is from a study of blood T cells in healthy people across ages. Total RNA, at least 5 micrograms per sample, was extracted from PBMCs. Study findings and constraints: The diversity estimates, figures obtained from one million T cells, were considered underestimates. In older individuals, TCR beta diversity per million T cells was lower, falling roughly linearly with age.

The CDR3 sequence is 15 residues long. V shed 1 base and J shed 0 bases, with 12 bases lying between them. From germline, CDR1 is DFQATT and CDR2 SNEGSKA (reference sequence). This clonotype showed up just a few times. Antigen specificity is unknown. The use of a sample-barcoded 5' primer and a J-beta primer mix characterized a second PCR of about 7 to 12 cycles. MiXCR was run by TCRdb on the 5' RACE reads, yielding one entry per CDR3 protein. This table has over a million distinct CDR3 sequences, around 43% appearing once. The TCR was taken from a woman aged 55-69 years in good health. Material for sequencing was blood. V usage is TRBV20-1 and J usage is TRBJ2-5, with D unresolved. This CDR3 reads CSARAVSVNQETQYF. The DNA of the CDR3 is TGCAGTGCTAGAGCGGTATCTGTTAACCAAGAGACCCAGTACTTC.